One and the same sample provided the 21 T cell receptor beta chains below, sequenced in a study of response to subunit inactivated influenza vaccine. MiXCR, run by TCRdb on the RT-PCR reads, gives a single entry per CDR3 protein. The data hold 650,000 to 700,000 distinct CDR3 sequences, with roughly 14% observed a single time. Sequencing used PBMCs from blood, obtained roughly 13 days after vaccination. The receptor source for this set is a man aged 50-59 years who received an inactivated influenza vaccine.

This rearrangement joins TRBV7-9 to TRBJ2-1, with TRBD2 identical over 12 bases. V lost 9 bases, J lost 7 bases, and 13 bases stayed unmatched. There are 16 residues in the CDR3. CDR1 SEHNR and CDR2 FQNEAQ come from the germline V gene (reference sequence). DNA for the CDR3: TGTGCCAGGGGCCCTTCTAGCGGGAGGGCCGGGAATGAGCAGTTCTTC. Protein: CARGPSSGRAGNEQFF.

The table lists this clonotype with many counts. V and J are TRBV29-1 and TRBJ1-3, with unresolved D. Trimming cost V 6 bases and J 3 bases, with 12 bases left between them. There are 13 residues in the CDR3. Germline CDR1 and CDR2: SQVTM and ANQGSEA. The DNA for the CDR3 is TGCAGCGTGGGATCCATGGGTGGAAACACCATATATTTT. This codes for CSVGSMGGNTIYF. The full variable domain, in which reference TRBV29-1 and TRBJ1-3 provide the parts outside the CDR3, is SAVISQKPSRDICQRGTSLTIQCQVDSQVTMMFWYRQQPGQSLTLIATANQGSEATYESGFVIDKFPISRPNLTFSTLTVSNMSPEDSSIYLCSVGSMGGNTIYFGEGSWLTVV.

The chain joins TRBV28 to TRBJ2-5; D perhaps matches TRBD2 (5 bases). The CDR3 runs to 14 residues. The germline V gene encodes CDR1 MDHEN and CDR2 SYDVKM. With 8 bases removed from V and 0 bases from J, the gap between germline ends came to 13 bases. The CDR3 spells CASARTGYQETQYF. CDR3 DNA: TGTGCCAGCGCTAGGACGGGGTACCAAGAGACCCAGTACTTC.

The rearrangement joins TRBV30 to TRBJ1-5; possible D gene TRBD1, 5 bases. CDR1 GTSNPN and CDR2 SVGIG come from the germline V gene (reference sequence). There are 13 residues in the CDR3. V was clipped by 4 bases and J by 4 bases, with 11 bases between them. This CDR3 reads CAWNRDPNQPQHF. The CDR3, as DNA: TGTGCCTGGAACCGGGACCCTAATCAGCCCCAGCATTTT.

In this sample, this clonotype turned up once. V and J are TRBV6-5 and TRBJ2-1; maybe TRBD1 (5 bases). Per the germline V gene, CDR1 is MNHEY and CDR2 is SVGAGI. There are 14 residues in the CDR3. V was clipped by 0 bases and J by 8 bases, with 11 bases between them. CDR3 bases: TGTGCCAGCAGTTACTCGAGCAGGGTAGATGAGCAGTTCTTC. Its translation is CASSYSSRVDEQFF.

This clonotype was counted between two and nine times. This chain connects TRBV7-2 to TRBJ2-7; a weak D match, TRBD2 (5 bases). The CDR3 sequence is 12 residues long. Germline assignment: CDR1 SGHTA and CDR2 FQGNSA. V gave up 5 bases and J gave up 6 bases, with 11 bases separating them. The CDR3 bases are TGTGCCAGCAGCGCCTCGGGAATCGAGCAGTACTTC. Translation: CASSASGIEQYF.

The rearrangement joins TRBV5-4 to TRBJ2-3, with 7 nucleotides matching TRBD2. Germline V CDR1 and CDR2: SGHNT, YYREEE (reference sequence). The V gene end was trimmed by 3 bases and the J gene end by 3 bases; junction bases not matched to a gene: 13. The CDR3 consists of 17 residues. The CDR3 DNA reads TGTGCCAGCAGCTCCCCAACGGAGGGACTATCAACAGATACGCAGTATTTT. This sequence encodes CASSSPTEGLSTDTQYF.

Here the CDR3 DNA reads TGCGCCAGCAGTCACGGGGGAACGGGAGAGACCCAGTACTTC. Residues: CASSHGGTGETQYF. The chain combines TRBV5-1 with TRBJ2-5, with D possibly TRBD2 on 6 matching bases. CDR1 and CDR2 (germline): SGHRS, YFSETQ. V was trimmed by 5 bases and J by 4 bases, leaving 15 bases between them. This CDR3 comprises 14 residues.

This clonotype has just a few counts. This rearrangement joins TRBV12-3 or TRBV12-4 to TRBJ2-4; 10 bases fit TRBD1. Trimming took 3 bases from V and 9 from J; bases not matched to a gene: 14. The CDR3 is made up of 17 amino acids. CDR3 amino acids: CASSFGTGAHGGTIQYF. The CDR3 DNA follows: TGTGCCAGCAGTTTCGGGACAGGGGCCCACGGGGGGACCATTCAGTACTTC.

This clonotype was observed a handful of times. V gene TRBV20-1 combines with J gene TRBJ1-2; D is undetermined. Germline-derived CDR1 and CDR2 are DFQATT and SNEGSKA (reference sequence). This CDR3 has 13 amino acids. V was shortened by 5 bases and J by 7 bases, with 17 bases between the two germline ends. CDR3 nucleotides: TGCAGTGCTCCCACTGCAGTGTTGGGTGGCTACACCTTC. Translating gives CSAPTAVLGGYTF.

This clonotype was detected only a few times. The chain employs TRBV4-1 and TRBJ1-1; TRBD1 might be the D (5 bases). Trimming removed 2 bases at V and 1 base at J, with 8 bases between. This CDR3 contains 14 residues. Germline lookup yields CDR1 MGHRA and CDR2 YSYEKL. This chain's CDR3 is CASSQIQENTEAFF. For the CDR3, the DNA is TGCGCCAGCAGCCAAATACAGGAGAACACTGAAGCTTTCTTT.

This chain links TRBV5-1 with TRBJ2-1, with D possibly matching TRBD2 (7 bases). Germline lookup yields CDR1 SGHRS and CDR2 YFSETQ. Between the trimmed V and J ends, which lost 1 base and 6 bases, there was a span of 14 bases. CDR3 length: 15 amino acids. CDR3 DNA sequence: TGCGCCAGCAGCTTGTATGCGGGGGCGACCAATGAGCAGTTCTTC. Translating it yields CASSLYAGATNEQFF. The variable domain in full, completed from reference TRBV5-1 and TRBJ2-1, reads KAGVTQTPRYLIKTRGQQVTLSCSPISGHRSVSWYQQTPGQGLQFLFEYFSETQRNKGNFPGRFSGRQFSNSRSEMNVSTLELGDSALYLCASSLYAGATNEQFFGPGTRLTVL.

In its sample, this clonotype was seen a few times. The chain joins TRBV24-1 to TRBJ2-1; either TRBD1 or TRBD2 may fit D (5 bases each). The CDR3 has 15 amino acids. V shed 1 base and J shed 2 bases, with 8 bases lying between them. Germline assignment: CDR1 KGHDR and CDR2 SFDVKD. The CDR3 reads CATSDFGGTYNEQFF. CDR3 in DNA: TGTGCCACCAGTGATTTTGGGGGAACCTACAATGAGCAGTTCTTC.

V usage is TRBV20-1 and J usage is TRBJ2-3; 8 bases match TRBD2. The CDR3 spans 17 residues. Trimming took 0 bases from V and 0 from J; bases not matched to a gene: 8. Germline loops: CDR1 DFQATT, CDR2 SNEGSKA (reference sequence). CDR3 DNA sequence: TGCAGTGCTAGAGATTCCAGACTAGCGACCAGCACAGATACGCAGTATTTT. Translated, it gives CSARDSRLATSTDTQYF.

This clonotype turned up a few times. This chain uses TRBV7-9 with TRBJ2-7; possible D gene TRBD1, 6 bases. V shed 5 bases and J shed 2 bases, with 19 bases lying between them. The CDR3 is made up of 16 amino acids. Germline V gene sequence: CDR1 SEHNR, CDR2 FQNEAQ (reference sequence). Here the CDR3 reads CASSLRTGQGAYEQYF. In DNA form, the CDR3 reads TGTGCCAGCAGCCTGCGAACGGGACAAGGCGCCTACGAGCAGTACTTC.

This clonotype has only a few counts. This sequence joins TRBV12-3 or TRBV12-4 and TRBJ2-7; 10 nucleotides align to TRBD1. This CDR3 has 15 residues. V trimming: 5 bases; J trimming: 1 base; junction bases outside the gene matches: 5. The CDR3 bases are TGTGCCAGCAGTACGGCGGGACAGGGGTCCTACGAGCAGTACTTC. Translated: CASSTAGQGSYEQYF.

V usage is TRBV4-1 and J usage is TRBJ1-4; tentatively, D is TRBD1 (5 bases). The germline V gene encodes CDR1 MGHRA and CDR2 YSYEKL. The V and J ends lost 6 bases and 4 bases respectively, with 12 bases between them. CDR3 length equals 14 residues. The CDR3 loop reads CASSRQQYNEKLFF. The CDR3 bases are TGCGCCAGCAGTCGACAGCAATATAATGAAAAACTGTTTTTT.

This clonotype was counted many times. The chain recombines TRBV4-2 with TRBJ1-1; D remains ambiguous. The V gene lost 1 base and the J gene lost 1 base, with 4 bases spanning the gap. The CDR3 sequence is 13 residues long. In germline, CDR1 is LGHNA, CDR2 YNFKEQ. CDR3 region: CASSQGANTEAFF. DNA for the CDR3: TGTGCCAGCAGCCAAGGAGCGAACACTGAAGCTTTCTTT.

This clonotype appeared once. V usage is TRBV7-9 and J usage is TRBJ1-4; 7 bases align to TRBD1. Germline V CDR1 and CDR2: SEHNR, FQNEAQ (reference sequence). The trim removed 5 bases at V and 4 bases at J, leaving 4 bases unmatched. This CDR3 has 14 residues. CDR3: CASSPGQSNEKLFF. CDR3 sequence (DNA): TGTGCCAGCAGCCCGGGACAGAGTAATGAAAAACTGTTTTTT.

The V call is TRBV20-1, the J call TRBJ2-1; TRBD2 matches at 7 bases. This CDR3 spans 13 amino acids. In germline, CDR1 is DFQATT, CDR2 SNEGSKA (reference sequence). The trim removed 0 bases at V and 7 bases at J, leaving 3 bases unmatched. Written as DNA, the CDR3 is TGCAGTGCTAGAGATGGGGACTATAATGAGCAGTTCTTC. It translates to CSARDGDYNEQFF.

This clonotype was recorded a few times. The chain carries TRBV9 and TRBJ1-5; TRBD1 matches at 7 bases. Trimming cost V 3 bases and J 3 bases; bases outside gene matches: 3. CDR1 and CDR2 from the germline V gene are SGDLS and YYNGEE. This CDR3 spans 14 amino acids. CDR3: CASSAGTDNQPQHF. CDR3 bases: TGTGCCAGCAGCGCCGGGACAGACAATCAGCCCCAGCATTTT.